This T cell receptor (beta chain) comes out of a study of blood T cell repertoires in COVID-19. The table came from immunoSEQ multiplex PCR; TCRdb's copy has only in-frame clones and leaves some out. The sample carries 25,000 to 40,000 clones, 85% recorded once. This clone was seen more than once but under ten times. The CDR3 covers 15 residues. V lost 6 bases and J lost 3; bases outside the gene matches: 9. Germline V gene data show CDR1 as SGHNT and CDR2 as YYREEE (reference sequence). Sequencing was done on a sample of peripheral blood. This chain uses TRBV5-4 with TRBJ2-1; 7 bases are a match to TRBD1. This TCR derives from a human donor in a cohort sampled during active COVID-19. The DNA for the CDR3 is TGTGCCAGCAATAACCCAGGGGGTAGCTACAATGAGCAGTTCTTC. Translated: CASNNPGGSYNEQFF.